The present entry profiles one T cell receptor (beta chain) with its context. This entry is derived from a study of blood T cell repertoires in COVID-19. Across the study: There were acute and convalescent COVID-19 samples, and they came from the United States, Italy and Spain. PBMCs, B-cell-depleted T cells, or T cells provided the cDNA or gDNA that made up the material.

CDR1 is MNHEY and CDR2 is SVGAGI in the germline V gene. The CDR3 spans 13 residues. Between the trimmed V and J ends, which lost 6 bases and 7 bases, there was a span of 13 bases. Original handling: Using reference gene primer amplification, nucleated cell counts were estimated. The data were produced by immunoSEQ multiplex PCR, yet TCRdb's version contains in-frame clones alone and is incomplete. The V and J calls and the clone size are those of that table, but D and trimming were determined from the DNA. The profile covers approximately 260,000 clones, with roughly 89% appearing a single time and approximately 2.2% taken by the ten largest.

Sequencing used peripheral blood. The receptor's source is a man aged 50 or older with acute or convalescent COVID-19. V and J are TRBV6-5 and TRBJ1-5; D remains ambiguous. This CDR3 is CASRRHIEQPQHF. Here the CDR3 DNA reads TGTGCCAGCAGAAGACATATTGAACAGCCCCAGCATTTT.